Below are 26 T cell receptor beta chains sequenced from a single sample in a study of T-cell reconstitution after alpha-beta-depleted transplantation in children. Preparation of the TCRbeta library used unique molecular identifiers. TCRdb recomputed calls from the PCR reads with MiXCR, one row per CDR3 protein. The repertoire holds some 300,000 distinct CDR3 sequences, with 10% as singletons. Sequenced material: PBMCs from the stem cell graft donor, taken from the stem cell graft. All receptors come from a human donor who donated a stem cell graft to a child with acute lymphoblastic leukemia.

The chain recombines TRBV7-2 with TRBJ1-1; a possible D gene is TRBD1 (6 bases). This CDR3 is 14 amino acids long. Trimming cost V 5 bases and J 1 base, with 11 bases left between them. The germline V gene has CDR1 SGHTA and CDR2 FQGNSA. Written as DNA, the CDR3 is TGTGCCAGCAGCAGCCAGACAGGGAACACTGAAGCTTTCTTT. This translates into CASSSQTGNTEAFF.

This clonotype was seen once. The rearrangement joins TRBV29-1 to TRBJ2-7, with D possibly being TRBD1 (5 bases). The germline CDR1 and CDR2 sequences are SQVTM and ANQGSEA. The CDR3 is 12 residues long. Trimming removed 4 bases at V and 0 bases at J, with 7 bases between. The CDR3 DNA reads as TGCAGCGTTGCCCAGGGCTCCTACGAGCAGTACTTC. This sequence encodes CSVAQGSYEQYF.

The chain links TRBV2 to TRBJ2-1; TRBD1 might be the D (6 bases). The CDR3 has 16 amino acids. Germline V gene data show CDR1 as SNHLY and CDR2 as FYNNEI. Trimming cost V 5 bases and J 0 bases, with 14 bases left between them. The CDR3 reads CASSFKTGSSYNEQFF. The CDR3 DNA reads as TGTGCCAGCAGTTTTAAAACAGGGAGCTCCTACAATGAGCAGTTCTTC.

This clonotype has a handful of counts. This chain uses TRBV7-2 with TRBJ2-1, with 8 positions matching TRBD2. Losses at the gene ends were 4 bases for V and 10 bases for J; bases not matched to a gene: 9. This CDR3 has 14 amino acids. The germline CDR1 and CDR2 sequences are SGHTA and FQGNSA. In nucleotides, the CDR3 is TGTGCCAGCAGCTCCGGGTGGGCGGGAGGCGAGCAGTTCTTC. Its translation: CASSSGWAGGEQFF.

This clonotype came up a few times. The chain carries TRBV13 and TRBJ2-3, with no clear D. The V gene lost 6 bases and the J gene lost 0 bases, with 7 bases spanning the gap. The germline CDR1 and CDR2 sequences are PRHDT and FYEKMQ (reference sequence). The CDR3 has 13 residues. CDR3 nucleotide sequence: TGTGCCAGCAGGGGGTGGAGCACAGATACGCAGTATTTT. Translated, it gives CASRGWSTDTQYF.

This clonotype has a handful of counts. The rearrangement joins TRBV20-1 to TRBJ2-3; 9 bases map to TRBD1. The V and J ends lost 3 bases and 1 base, in that order; junction bases with no gene match: 8. The germline V gene has CDR1 DFQATT and CDR2 SNEGSKA (reference sequence). This CDR3 contains 16 residues. The CDR3 DNA is TGCAGTGCTAGCCCCTCGAGGACAGGGGGCACAGATACGCAGTATTTT. Translated, it gives CSASPSRTGGTDTQYF.

The chain couples TRBV7-2 to TRBJ2-7, with 12 bases matching TRBD2. The CDR3 extends over 16 amino acids. V trimming: 5 bases; J trimming: 0 bases; junction bases outside the gene matches: 5. CDR1 is SGHTA, CDR2 FQGNSA, per germline. The CDR3 coding sequence is TGTGCCAGCAGCCCAAGGACTAGCGGGGACTCCTACGAGCAGTACTTC. This sequence encodes CASSPRTSGDSYEQYF.

This clonotype was seen a few times. This chain joins TRBV29-1 and TRBJ1-2, with 7 bases lining up with TRBD1. The V segment lost 3 bases and the J segment 4 bases; nucleotides outside the gene matches: 2. The germline V gene has CDR1 SQVTM and CDR2 ANQGSEA. The CDR3 contains 12 residues. CDR3 amino acids: CSVDRGTYGYTF. The DNA for the CDR3 is TGCAGCGTTGACAGGGGGACCTATGGCTACACCTTC.

This clonotype was observed many times. In DNA, the CDR3 is TGTGCCAGCAGCTTTCTCGCTAGCGCGGAGCAGTTCTTC. Translating it yields CASSFLASAEQFF. V gene TRBV27 combines with J gene TRBJ2-1, with D possibly being TRBD2 (6 bases). CDR3 length equals 13 residues. Per germline, CDR1 MNHEY and CDR2 SMNVEV (reference sequence). V was pared by 6 bases and J by 10 bases, with 16 bases between.

This chain uses TRBV12-3 or TRBV12-4 with TRBJ1-1; TRBD1 is a possible D gene (5 bases). The length of the CDR3 is 13 residues. V lost 3 bases and J 11 bases, leaving 16 bases between the germline ends. The CDR3 here is CASSLEAGLEAFF. CDR3 DNA: TGTGCCAGCAGTTTGGAAGCGGGGCTGGAGGCTTTCTTT.

With regard to this clonotype: The missing conserved phenylalanine or tryptophan at the end of this CDR3 makes a read error likely. The chain is built from TRBV25-1 and TRBJ1-1; the match to TRBD1 covers 7 bases. CDR3 size: 12 residues. V trimming: 7 bases; J trimming: 5 bases; junction bases outside the gene matches: 4. The germline gives CDR1 MGHDK, CDR2 SYGVNS. Written as DNA, the CDR3 is TGTGCCAGCACCTCAGGGGGAACTGAAGCTTTCCTT. Its translation: CASTSGGTEAFL.

Remarks on this clonotype: The conserved phenylalanine or tryptophan is not found at the CDR3 terminus, so this likely reflects a read error. V gene TRBV12-3 or TRBV12-4 combines with J gene TRBJ2-2; D may be TRBD2 (5 bases). Trimming left V 6 bases short and J 4 bases short, with 15 bases between. CDR3 length equals 15 residues. DNA for the CDR3: TGTGCCAGCAGCCCCCAGGCGGCGGGCACCGGGGAGCTGTTTTTG. It translates to CASSPQAAGTGELFL.

V gene TRBV24-1 combines with J gene TRBJ1-1; TRBD1 aligns across 9 bases. There are 16 residues in the CDR3. J was trimmed by 4 bases and V by 5 bases; bases with no gene match: 10. CDR1 and CDR2 (germline): KGHDR, SFDVKD. CDR3 nucleotides: TGTGCCACCAGTGCCACCCCGGGACAGGGACCCACTGAAGCTTTCTTT. It yields the protein CATSATPGQGPTEAFF.

This clonotype came up many times. The chain joins TRBV28 to TRBJ2-3; 13 bases align to TRBD2. This CDR3 is built from 16 residues. The ends lost 4 bases at V and 5 bases at J; junction bases unmatched: 6. Germline V gene lookup returns CDR1 MDHEN and CDR2 SYDVKM. CDR3 in DNA: TGTGCCAGCAGTTACCCAACTAGCGGGAGGGTAGATACGCAGTATTTT. This sequence encodes CASSYPTSGRVDTQYF.

A few counts support this clonotype. The rearrangement joins TRBV27 to TRBJ2-7, with 9 positions matching TRBD2. V was pared by 4 bases and J by 2 bases, with 3 bases of the junction left unmatched. Germline assignment: CDR1 MNHEY and CDR2 SMNVEV (reference sequence). The CDR3 is made up of 14 amino acids. CDR3 nucleotides: TGTGCCAGCAGTTCTGGACTAGCGACCTACGAGCAGTACTTC. Translated, it gives CASSSGLATYEQYF.

The rearrangement uses TRBV20-1 and TRBJ2-1; 14 nucleotides agree with TRBD2. Germline loops: CDR1 DFQATT, CDR2 SNEGSKA (reference sequence). Unmatched junction bases numbered 9, after V lost 2 bases and J lost 3 bases. There are 18 residues in the CDR3. The CDR3 DNA follows: TGCAGTGCTAGACCGGGACTAGCGGGAGTCGGGATCTACAATGAGCAGTTCTTC. It yields the protein CSARPGLAGVGIYNEQFF.

V gene TRBV12-3 or TRBV12-4 combines with J gene TRBJ2-5; a possible D gene is TRBD2 (6 bases). V shed 6 bases and J shed 5 bases, with 16 bases lying between them. CDR3 length: 14 residues. CDR3 sequence reads: CASRGGQIRETQYF. The DNA for the CDR3 is TGTGCCAGCAGAGGAGGGCAGATAAGGGAGACCCAGTACTTC.

This clonotype was seen only a few times. J is TRBJ2-3 and V is TRBV3-1, with 8 bases lining up with TRBD2. Per the germline V gene, CDR1 is LGHDT and CDR2 is YNNKEL (reference sequence). V was clipped by 9 bases and J by 4 bases; unmatched bases: 9. The CDR3 length is 14 residues. In DNA, the CDR3 is TGTGCCAGTCGGACGGGAGGGCCTGCAGATACGCAGTATTTT. It encodes CASRTGGPADTQYF.

This clonotype was detected a few times. CDR3 nucleotide sequence: TGTGCCATCAGGCTAGCGGACACAGATACGCAGTATTTT. Translation: CAIRLADTDTQYF. The J gene is TRBJ2-3, the V gene TRBV10-3, with 7 bases lining up with TRBD2. V trimming: 6 bases; J trimming: 2 bases; junction bases outside the gene matches: 2. The V gene's germline CDR1 is ENHRY and CDR2 SYGVKD. The CDR3 covers 13 residues.

In its sample, this clonotype was seen many times. The rearrangement links TRBV11-3 to TRBJ2-3; weak D call: TRBD2 (6 bases). The V end was cut by 5 bases, the J end by 0 bases, with 9 bases between. From germline, CDR1 is SGHNT and CDR2 YENEEA. The CDR3 covers 14 residues. The CDR3 sequence: CASSRGASTDTQYF. The CDR3 bases are TGTGCCAGCAGCCGCGGGGCGAGCACAGATACGCAGTATTTT.

This sequence joins TRBV4-3 and TRBJ2-2, with a possible D match to TRBD1 (5 bases). The V end was cut by 0 bases, the J end by 5 bases, with 13 bases between. Germline CDR1 and CDR2: LGHNA and YSLEER. The CDR3 contains 16 residues. The CDR3 DNA is TGCGCCAGCAGCCAAGAATTCCAGGGTTGGACCGGGGAGCTGTTTTTT. Translation: CASSQEFQGWTGELFF.

This clonotype has more than one count but fewer than ten. The chain recombines TRBV7-9 with TRBJ1-1; D gene uncertain. The V gene's germline CDR1 is SEHNR and CDR2 FQNEAQ (reference sequence). The length of the CDR3 is 14 residues. The germline V and J ends were trimmed by 5 bases and 5 bases, with 15 bases remaining between them. CDR3 in DNA: TGTGCCAGCAGCCGGTCGTCCCGATCGACTGAAGCTTTCTTT. It specifies CASSRSSRSTEAFF.

This rearrangement joins TRBV4-3 to TRBJ2-1, with 11 positions matching TRBD2. Per the germline V gene, CDR1 is LGHNA and CDR2 is YSLEER. This CDR3 is 20 amino acids long. With V trimmed by 2 bases and J by 2 bases, 14 bases remained unmatched. CDR3: CASSQKIYPIAGGPYNEQFF. DNA for the CDR3: TGCGCCAGCAGCCAAAAAATCTATCCAATAGCGGGAGGGCCCTACAATGAGCAGTTCTTC.

The rearrangement joins TRBV27 to TRBJ1-2, with TRBD1 identical over 7 bases. Trimming took 6 bases from V and 6 from J; bases not matched to a gene: 7. The germline CDR1 and CDR2 sequences are MNHEY and SMNVEV (reference sequence). There are 13 residues in the CDR3. The CDR3 DNA reads as TGTGCCAGCAGCCCCGGGACAGACCATGGCTACACCTTC. Translated, it gives CASSPGTDHGYTF.

This clonotype came up a few times. CDR3 bases: TGTGCCACCCGGTGGGCAGGGGAAGAGACCCAGTACTTC. It codes for CATRWAGEETQYF. This rearrangement joins TRBV15 to TRBJ2-5; tentatively, D is TRBD1 (6 bases). Germline loops: CDR1 LNHNV, CDR2 YYDKDF (reference sequence). The CDR3 has 13 amino acids. Trimming pared 8 bases from V and 3 bases from J, leaving 13 bases between.

This clonotype was counted at least ten times. V is TRBV7-6 and J is TRBJ2-1, with D possibly being TRBD2 (6 bases). The CDR3 contains 16 residues. V was clipped by 0 bases and J by 3 bases, with 12 bases between them. Germline V gene lookup returns CDR1 SGHVS and CDR2 FNYEAQ. The CDR3 sequence: CASSLARDSVYNEQFF. The CDR3 DNA follows: TGTGCCAGCAGCTTAGCCCGGGACTCAGTCTACAATGAGCAGTTCTTC.